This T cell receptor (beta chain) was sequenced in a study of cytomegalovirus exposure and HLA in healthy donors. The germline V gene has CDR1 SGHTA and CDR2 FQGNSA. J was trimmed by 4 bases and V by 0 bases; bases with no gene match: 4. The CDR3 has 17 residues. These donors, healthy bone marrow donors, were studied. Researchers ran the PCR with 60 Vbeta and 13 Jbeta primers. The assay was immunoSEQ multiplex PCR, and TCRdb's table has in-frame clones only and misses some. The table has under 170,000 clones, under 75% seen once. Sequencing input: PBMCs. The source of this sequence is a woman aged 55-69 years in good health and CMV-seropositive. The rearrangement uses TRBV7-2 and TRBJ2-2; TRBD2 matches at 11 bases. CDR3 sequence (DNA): TGTGCCAGCAGCTTAGCGCCGGGACTAGCGGCCACCGGGGAGCTGTTTTTT. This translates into CASSLAPGLAATGELFF.